This TCR beta chain was captured by sequencing in a study of cytomegalovirus exposure and HLA in healthy donors. Per germline, CDR1 LNHNV and CDR2 YYDKDF (reference sequence). CDR3 size: 12 residues. Trimming cost V 6 bases and J 7 bases; bases outside gene matches: 4. Primers included in the PCR were 60 Vbeta and 13 Jbeta primers. The method was immunoSEQ multiplex PCR; TCRdb's version includes in-frame clones alone and lacks a portion of them. The table lists over 80,000 clones, approximately 71% of them singletons. The source of this sequence is a woman in her late teens or twenties in good health and CMV-seropositive. The source material was PBMCs. The chain recombines TRBV15 with TRBJ2-3; the match to TRBD2 covers 7 bases. The CDR3 here is CATSPRGNTQYF. CDR3 bases: TGTGCCACCAGTCCGCGGGGGAATACGCAGTATTTT.